The 24 T cell receptor beta chains listed next were all sequenced from one sample in a study of T cell repertoires in cytomegalovirus infection. TCRdb used MiXCR to reprocess the reads, holding one entry per CDR3 protein. Of 700,000 to 900,000 distinct CDR3 sequences detected, almost 30% appear once; the ten largest clones hold over 10%. For these TCRs, the target antigens are not known. The sample was cultured CD8+ T cells from PBMCs, taken from culture after CMV antigen stimulation. The receptors stem from a human donor in good health (CMV status not recorded). Some clones in this sample may be carry-over from other donors' samples.

The V call is TRBV6-1, the J call TRBJ2-1, with D maybe TRBD1 (5 bases). The ends were cut back, 4 bases at V and 5 bases at J, with 6 bases in the middle. The CDR3 is 12 amino acids. Germline-derived CDR1 and CDR2 are MNHNS and SASEGT. Here the CDR3 reads CASSVQDNEQFF. CDR3 sequence (DNA): TGTGCCAGCAGTGTACAGGACAATGAGCAGTTCTTC.

The sample holds a few counts of this clonotype. This chain uses TRBV24-1 with TRBJ2-2, with D perhaps TRBD1 (6 bases). The germline V gene has CDR1 KGHDR and CDR2 SFDVKD. Trimming took 8 bases from V and 1 from J, leaving 13 bases between them. The CDR3 loop spans 15 amino acids. Here the CDR3 reads CATIHEQGNTGELFF. In nucleotides, the CDR3 is TGTGCCACCATTCACGAACAGGGGAACACCGGGGAGCTGTTTTTT.

This clonotype was found once. The J gene is TRBJ1-2, the V gene TRBV19; D gene unclear. V was shortened by 6 bases and J by 3 bases, with 17 bases between the two germline ends. The CDR3 runs to 15 residues. Looked up from germline, CDR1 is LNHDA and CDR2 is SQIVND (reference sequence). CDR3 residues: CASSPGQFEDYGYTF. CDR3 nucleotide sequence: TGTGCCAGTAGCCCCGGGCAATTCGAGGACTATGGCTACACCTTC.

CDR3 amino acids: CASSFRHGEKLFF. CDR3 sequence (DNA): TGTGCCAGCAGCTTTAGGCATGGGGAAAAACTGTTTTTT. The chain couples TRBV7-9 to TRBJ1-4; the D is unclear. Germline-derived CDR1 and CDR2 are SEHNR and FQNEAQ (reference sequence). This CDR3 spans 13 amino acids. V lost 3 bases and J lost 8, with 10 bases in between.

A few counts support this clonotype. This chain uses TRBV6-6 with TRBJ1-1; no clear D gene. Trimming removed 2 bases from V and 0 bases from J, with 7 bases in between. The germline V gene encodes CDR1 MNHNY and CDR2 SVGAGI (reference sequence). This CDR3 contains 14 residues. DNA of the CDR3: TGTGCCAGCAGTTACCTGACGTTGAACACTGAAGCTTTCTTT. This sequence encodes CASSYLTLNTEAFF.

The chain employs TRBV11-3 and TRBJ2-1; perhaps D is TRBD1 or TRBD2 (5 bases each). This CDR3 region has 14 residues. The germline V and J ends were trimmed by 0 bases and 4 bases, with 7 bases remaining between them. From germline, CDR1 is SGHNT and CDR2 YENEEA. Here the CDR3 reads CASSLEGEYNEQFF. The CDR3 coding sequence is TGTGCCAGCAGCTTAGAAGGGGAGTACAATGAGCAGTTCTTC.

In its sample, this clonotype was seen many times. This chain links TRBV7-9 with TRBJ2-2; D call uncertain. CDR3 length: 15 residues. Trimming shortened V by 5 bases and J by 0 bases, and 10 bases separated the two germline ends. Germline values: CDR1 SEHNR, CDR2 FQNEAQ (reference sequence). The CDR3 bases are TGTGCCAGCAGCCTAGTCGGTGCGAACACCGGGGAGCTGTTTTTT. It is translated as CASSLVGANTGELFF.

In its sample, this clonotype was seen a few times. The rearrangement links TRBV7-9 to TRBJ2-5, with D perhaps matching TRBD2 (5 bases). This CDR3 comprises 17 residues. V lost 4 bases and J lost 2, with 20 bases in between. The germline V gene encodes CDR1 SEHNR and CDR2 FQNEAQ (reference sequence). CDR3 coding DNA: TGTGCCAGCAGCTCCCTTTGGTCCTTTTCGGGGCAAGAGACCCAGTACTTC. It codes for CASSSLWSFSGQETQYF.

This clonotype showed up many times. The chain carries TRBV7-6 and TRBJ2-2; TRBD2 matches at 7 bases. Trimming at V came to 2 bases and at J to 0 bases, leaving 0 bases not matched to a gene. Germline CDR1 is SGHVS and CDR2 is FNYEAQ. The CDR3 totals 15 residues. The CDR3 DNA is TGTGCCAGCAGCTTACGGGGGGCGAACACCGGGGAGCTGTTTTTT. This gives the protein CASSLRGANTGELFF.

Remarks on this clonotype: No conserved phenylalanine or tryptophan ends this CDR3, so it is likely a read error. The genes are TRBV18 and TRBJ1-3; 7 bases line up with TRBD1. From germline, CDR1 is KGHSH and CDR2 LQKENI. This CDR3 is 15 amino acids long. The ends lost 6 bases at V and 4 bases at J; junction bases unmatched: 9. The CDR3 here is CASSLLDRVGNTIYY. CDR3 nucleotide sequence: TGTGCCAGCTCCCTCCTTGACAGGGTGGGAAACACCATATATTAT.

By share, this clonotype counts as medium-sized (0.01 to 0.1%). This rearrangement joins TRBV4-1 to TRBJ2-1, with D tentatively TRBD2 (6 bases). The CDR3 sequence is 13 residues long. The ends were cut back, 5 bases at V and 3 bases at J, with 8 bases in the middle. CDR1 is MGHRA, CDR2 YSYEKL, per germline. The CDR3 loop is CASSWDFYNEQFF. The CDR3 nucleotides read TGCGCCAGCAGCTGGGACTTCTACAATGAGCAGTTCTTC.

This clonotype appeared a few times. V gene TRBV12-3 or TRBV12-4 combines with J gene TRBJ2-1, with 10 nucleotides matching TRBD2. V was pared by 4 bases and J by 2 bases, with 2 bases of the junction left unmatched. The CDR3 is made up of 15 amino acids. DNA of the CDR3: TGTGCCAGCAGTTGGACTAGCGGACCCTACAATGAGCAGTTCTTC. The encoded protein is CASSWTSGPYNEQFF.

V is TRBV27 and J is TRBJ2-5, with unresolved D. The CDR3 runs to 13 residues. Trimming pared 0 bases from V and 5 bases from J, leaving 7 bases between. Germline loops: CDR1 MNHEY, CDR2 SMNVEV (reference sequence). DNA of the CDR3: TGTGCCAGCAGTTTATCAGGGTTCGAGACCCAGTACTTC. Protein product: CASSLSGFETQYF.

This clonotype came up a few times. This chain connects TRBV7-6 to TRBJ2-1, with 12 nucleotides matching TRBD1. The V gene end was trimmed by 5 bases and the J gene end by 0 bases; junction bases not matched to a gene: 8. This CDR3 region has 18 residues. Germline lookup yields CDR1 SGHVS and CDR2 FNYEAQ. The CDR3 reads CASSRDRGHLFSYNEQFF. The CDR3 DNA follows: TGTGCCAGCAGCCGGGACAGGGGGCATTTGTTCTCCTACAATGAGCAGTTCTTC.

V gene TRBV6-6 combines with J gene TRBJ1-3; D is uncertain. V was cut by 6 bases and J by 0 bases, with 3 bases left in between. In germline, CDR1 is MNHNY, CDR2 SVGAGI (reference sequence). The CDR3 is made up of 12 amino acids. CDR3 nucleotides: TGTGCCAGCAGCGTCTCTGGAAACACCATATATTTT. Protein sequence: CASSVSGNTIYF.

This chain uses TRBV27 with TRBJ1-2; 10 bases agree with TRBD1. Trimming took 2 bases from V and 3 from J; bases not matched to a gene: 9. In germline, CDR1 is MNHEY, CDR2 SMNVEV (reference sequence). This CDR3 is built from 17 residues. The CDR3 DNA reads as TGTGCCAGCAGTTTAAGCCTCGGACAGGGGGATGACTATGGCTACACCTTC. This translates into CASSLSLGQGDDYGYTF.

The table lists this clonotype with a few counts. V usage is TRBV19 and J usage is TRBJ2-2; D not resolved. The CDR3 length is 13 residues. From germline, CDR1 is LNHDA and CDR2 SQIVND (reference sequence). The V end was cut by 4 bases, the J end by 5 bases, with 8 bases between. DNA of the CDR3: TGTGCCAGTAGTACCAGTACTACCGGGGAGCTGTTTTTT. Translating gives CASSTSTTGELFF.

This clonotype was found a few times. The CDR3 here is CATSDGGTGNTIYF. The CDR3 bases are TGTGCCACCAGTGATGGAGGGACTGGAAACACCATATATTTT. This chain connects TRBV24-1 to TRBJ1-3, with unresolved D. The CDR3 runs 14 residues. The V gene's germline CDR1 is KGHDR and CDR2 SFDVKD. V lost 3 bases and J 2 bases, leaving 7 bases between the germline ends.

This clonotype showed up just a few times. This chain joins TRBV12-3 or TRBV12-4 and TRBJ1-6; 9 nucleotides align to TRBD1. The CDR3 spans 18 residues. V was clipped by 9 bases and J by 0 bases; unmatched bases: 12. The CDR3 sequence: CASSSGTGISSYNSPLHF. The CDR3 coding sequence is TGTGCCAGTTCGTCCGGGACAGGGATCAGCTCCTATAATTCACCCCTCCACTTT.

The chain recombines TRBV19 with TRBJ2-7; a possible D gene is TRBD2 (7 bases). This CDR3 region has 14 residues. Germline lookup yields CDR1 LNHDA and CDR2 SQIVND (reference sequence). Trimming pared 3 bases from V and 3 bases from J, leaving 12 bases between. CDR3 in amino acids: CASSIRGAVYEQYF. The CDR3 DNA sequence: TGTGCCAGTAGTATCCGGGGGGCGGTCTACGAGCAGTACTTC.

The rearrangement joins TRBV13 to TRBJ2-3; tentative D call: TRBD1 (5 bases). CDR3 length equals 17 residues. V lost 4 bases to trimming and J lost 0 bases, with 17 bases between them. Germline V CDR1 and CDR2: PRHDT, FYEKMQ (reference sequence). Here the CDR3 reads CASSYSMETESTDTQYF. CDR3 bases: TGTGCCAGCAGCTACTCGATGGAGACAGAAAGCACAGATACGCAGTATTTT.

In this sample, this clonotype turned up a few times. This chain links TRBV6-2 or TRBV6-3 with TRBJ2-7, with unresolved D. The V and J ends lost 4 bases and 0 bases respectively, with 7 bases between them. CDR1 and CDR2 (germline): MNHEY, SVGEGT. The length of the CDR3 is 13 residues. The CDR3 bases are TGTGCCAGCAGTTTGGGCCACTCCTACGAGCAGTACGTC. Its protein product is CASSLGHSYEQYV.

Here the CDR3 reads CASSQRDRDYEQFF. CDR3 coding DNA: TGCGCCAGCAGCCAAAGGGACAGGGACTATGAGCAGTTCTTC. The chain combines TRBV4-1 with TRBJ2-1, with 9 positions matching TRBD1. V was pared by 2 bases and J by 8 bases, with 4 bases of the junction left unmatched. This CDR3 comprises 14 residues. The germline gives CDR1 MGHRA, CDR2 YSYEKL.

The V call is TRBV12-3 or TRBV12-4, the J call TRBJ1-5; D is uncertain. The CDR3 sequence is 16 residues long. V shed 6 bases and J shed 3 bases, with 18 bases lying between them. As DNA, the CDR3 is TGTGCCAGCAGGGGGAAGGACTTTCAGGACAATCAGCCCCAGCATTTT. Translation gives CASRGKDFQDNQPQHF.